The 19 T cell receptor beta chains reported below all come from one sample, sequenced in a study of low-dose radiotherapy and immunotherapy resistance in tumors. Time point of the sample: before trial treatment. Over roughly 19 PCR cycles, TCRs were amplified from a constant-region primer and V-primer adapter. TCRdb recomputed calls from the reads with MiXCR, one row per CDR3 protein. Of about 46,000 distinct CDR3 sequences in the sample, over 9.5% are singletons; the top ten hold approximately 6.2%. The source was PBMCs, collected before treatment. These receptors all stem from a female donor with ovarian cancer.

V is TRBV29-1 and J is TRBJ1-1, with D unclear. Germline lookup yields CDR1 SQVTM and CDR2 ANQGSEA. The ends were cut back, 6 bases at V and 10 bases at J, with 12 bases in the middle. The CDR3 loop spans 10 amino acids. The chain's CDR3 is CSVLDTRAFF. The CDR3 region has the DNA TGCAGCGTATTAGACACACGAGCTTTCTTT.

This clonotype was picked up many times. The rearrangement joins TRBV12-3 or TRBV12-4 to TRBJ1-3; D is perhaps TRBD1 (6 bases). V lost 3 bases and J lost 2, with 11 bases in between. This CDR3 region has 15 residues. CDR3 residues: CASSFSTGTGNTIYF. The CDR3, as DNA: TGTGCCAGCAGTTTTTCGACAGGTACTGGAAACACCATATATTTT.

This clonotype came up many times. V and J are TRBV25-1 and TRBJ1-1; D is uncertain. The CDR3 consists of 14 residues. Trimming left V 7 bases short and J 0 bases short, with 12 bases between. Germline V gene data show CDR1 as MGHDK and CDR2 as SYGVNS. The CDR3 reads CASKRMGLNTEAFF. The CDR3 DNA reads TGTGCCAGCAAACGGATGGGTTTGAACACTGAAGCTTTCTTT.

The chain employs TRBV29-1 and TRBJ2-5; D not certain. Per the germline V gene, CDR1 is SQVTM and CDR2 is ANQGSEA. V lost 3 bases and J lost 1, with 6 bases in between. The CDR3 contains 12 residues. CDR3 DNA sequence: TGCAGCGTTGAGTACACCCAAGAGACCCAGTACTTC. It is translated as CSVEYTQETQYF.

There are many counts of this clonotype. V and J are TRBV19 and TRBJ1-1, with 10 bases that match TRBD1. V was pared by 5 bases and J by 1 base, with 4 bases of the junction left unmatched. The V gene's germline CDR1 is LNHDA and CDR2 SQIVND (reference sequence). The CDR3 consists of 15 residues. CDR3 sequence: CASSRTGGGNTEAFF. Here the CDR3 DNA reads TGTGCCAGTAGTCGGACAGGGGGGGGGAACACTGAAGCTTTCTTT.

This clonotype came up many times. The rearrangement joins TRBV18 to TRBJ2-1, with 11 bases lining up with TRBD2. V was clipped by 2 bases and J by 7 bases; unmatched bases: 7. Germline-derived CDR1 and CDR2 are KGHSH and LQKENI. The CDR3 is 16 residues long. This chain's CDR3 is CASSPVMASGGNEQFF. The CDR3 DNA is TGTGCCAGCTCACCAGTGATGGCTAGCGGGGGGAATGAGCAGTTCTTC.

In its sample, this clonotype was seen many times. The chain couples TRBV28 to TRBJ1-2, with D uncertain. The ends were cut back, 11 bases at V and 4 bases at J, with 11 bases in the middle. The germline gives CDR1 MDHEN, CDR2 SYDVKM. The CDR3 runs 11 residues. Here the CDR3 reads CASGYPYGYTF. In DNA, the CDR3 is TGTGCCTCCGGGTACCCCTATGGCTACACCTTC.

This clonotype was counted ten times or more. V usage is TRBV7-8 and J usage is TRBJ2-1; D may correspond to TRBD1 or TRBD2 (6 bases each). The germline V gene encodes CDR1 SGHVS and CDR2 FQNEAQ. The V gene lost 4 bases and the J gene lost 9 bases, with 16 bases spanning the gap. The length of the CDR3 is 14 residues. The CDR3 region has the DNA TGTGCCAGCAGCTCCCGGGGGCGTACCGGTGAGCAGTTCTTC. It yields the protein CASSSRGRTGEQFF.

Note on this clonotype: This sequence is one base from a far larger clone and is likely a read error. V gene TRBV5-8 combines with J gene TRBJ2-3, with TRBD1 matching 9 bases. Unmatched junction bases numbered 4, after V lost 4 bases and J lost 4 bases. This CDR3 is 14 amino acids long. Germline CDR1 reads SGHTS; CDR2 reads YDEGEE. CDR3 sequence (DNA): TGTGCCAGCAGCAGACAGGGGGGGTCAGATACGCAGTATTTT. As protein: CASSRQGGSDTQYF.

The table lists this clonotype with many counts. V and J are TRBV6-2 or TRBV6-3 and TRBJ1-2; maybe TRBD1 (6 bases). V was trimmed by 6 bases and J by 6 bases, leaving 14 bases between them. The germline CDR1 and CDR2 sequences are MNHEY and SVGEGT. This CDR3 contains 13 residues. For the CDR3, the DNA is TGTGCCAGCAGATTTGGGTCAGGGGATGGCTACACCTTC. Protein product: CASRFGSGDGYTF.

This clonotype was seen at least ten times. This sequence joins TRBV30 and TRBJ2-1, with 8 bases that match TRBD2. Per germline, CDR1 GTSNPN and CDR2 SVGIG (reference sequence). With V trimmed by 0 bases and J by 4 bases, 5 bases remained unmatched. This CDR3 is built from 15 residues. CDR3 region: CAWSVHSGGYNEQFF. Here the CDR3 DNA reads TGTGCCTGGAGTGTACACAGCGGGGGTTACAATGAGCAGTTCTTC.

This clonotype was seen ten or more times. DNA of the CDR3: TGCAGTGCTAGGCGTGGGGCAGGGACGAACACCGGGGAGCTGTTTTTT. Protein: CSARRGAGTNTGELFF. The rearrangement joins TRBV20-1 to TRBJ2-2, with D maybe TRBD1 (5 bases). CDR1 is DFQATT, CDR2 SNEGSKA, per germline (reference sequence). Trimming took off 3 bases at V and 0 bases at J, with 14 bases between the two ends. This CDR3 has 16 residues.

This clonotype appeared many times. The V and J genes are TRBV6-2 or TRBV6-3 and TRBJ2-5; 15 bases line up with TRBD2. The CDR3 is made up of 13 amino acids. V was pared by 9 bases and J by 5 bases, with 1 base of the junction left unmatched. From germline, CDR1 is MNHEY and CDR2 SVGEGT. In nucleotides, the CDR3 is TGTGCCAGTGGACTAGCGGGGGGGGAGACCCAGTACTTC. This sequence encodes CASGLAGGETQYF.

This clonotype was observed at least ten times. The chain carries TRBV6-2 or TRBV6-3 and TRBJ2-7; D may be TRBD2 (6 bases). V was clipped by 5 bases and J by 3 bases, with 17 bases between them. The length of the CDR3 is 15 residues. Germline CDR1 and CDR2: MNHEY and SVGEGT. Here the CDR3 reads CASSVDPGGGYEQYF. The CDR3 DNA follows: TGTGCCAGCAGTGTTGACCCCGGGGGAGGCTACGAGCAGTACTTC.

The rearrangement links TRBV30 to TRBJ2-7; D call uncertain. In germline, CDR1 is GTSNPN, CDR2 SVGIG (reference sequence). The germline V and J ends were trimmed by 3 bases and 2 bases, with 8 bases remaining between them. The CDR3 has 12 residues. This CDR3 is CAWRGGPYEQYF. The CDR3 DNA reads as TGTGCCTGGAGAGGCGGACCCTACGAGCAGTACTTC.

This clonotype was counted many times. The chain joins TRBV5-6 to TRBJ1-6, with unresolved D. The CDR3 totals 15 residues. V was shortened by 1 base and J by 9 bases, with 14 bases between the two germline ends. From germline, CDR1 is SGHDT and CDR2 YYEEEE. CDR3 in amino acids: CASSLLTPEGSPLHF. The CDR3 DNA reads TGTGCCAGCAGCTTGCTGACGCCGGAGGGTTCACCCCTCCACTTT.

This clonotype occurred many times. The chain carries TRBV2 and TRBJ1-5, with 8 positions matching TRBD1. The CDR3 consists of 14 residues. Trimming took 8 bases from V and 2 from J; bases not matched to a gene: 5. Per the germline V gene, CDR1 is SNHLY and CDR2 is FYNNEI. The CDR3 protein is CASVAQGGNQPQHF. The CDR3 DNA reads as TGTGCCAGCGTTGCACAGGGGGGCAATCAGCCCCAGCATTTT.

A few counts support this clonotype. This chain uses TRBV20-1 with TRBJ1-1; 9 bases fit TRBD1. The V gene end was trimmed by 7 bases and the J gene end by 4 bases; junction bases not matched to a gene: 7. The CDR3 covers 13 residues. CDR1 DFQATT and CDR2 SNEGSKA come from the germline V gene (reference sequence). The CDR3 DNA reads TGCAGTGTCAACAGGGGGCTCTCCACTGAAGCTTTCTTT. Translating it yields CSVNRGLSTEAFF.

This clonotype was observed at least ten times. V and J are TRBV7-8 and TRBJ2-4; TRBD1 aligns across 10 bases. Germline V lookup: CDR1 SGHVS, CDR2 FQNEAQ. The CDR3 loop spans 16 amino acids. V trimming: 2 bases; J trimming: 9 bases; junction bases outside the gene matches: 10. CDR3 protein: CASSLRPGTGVGIQYF. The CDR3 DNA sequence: TGTGCCAGCAGCTTACGTCCGGGGACAGGGGTGGGCATTCAGTACTTC.